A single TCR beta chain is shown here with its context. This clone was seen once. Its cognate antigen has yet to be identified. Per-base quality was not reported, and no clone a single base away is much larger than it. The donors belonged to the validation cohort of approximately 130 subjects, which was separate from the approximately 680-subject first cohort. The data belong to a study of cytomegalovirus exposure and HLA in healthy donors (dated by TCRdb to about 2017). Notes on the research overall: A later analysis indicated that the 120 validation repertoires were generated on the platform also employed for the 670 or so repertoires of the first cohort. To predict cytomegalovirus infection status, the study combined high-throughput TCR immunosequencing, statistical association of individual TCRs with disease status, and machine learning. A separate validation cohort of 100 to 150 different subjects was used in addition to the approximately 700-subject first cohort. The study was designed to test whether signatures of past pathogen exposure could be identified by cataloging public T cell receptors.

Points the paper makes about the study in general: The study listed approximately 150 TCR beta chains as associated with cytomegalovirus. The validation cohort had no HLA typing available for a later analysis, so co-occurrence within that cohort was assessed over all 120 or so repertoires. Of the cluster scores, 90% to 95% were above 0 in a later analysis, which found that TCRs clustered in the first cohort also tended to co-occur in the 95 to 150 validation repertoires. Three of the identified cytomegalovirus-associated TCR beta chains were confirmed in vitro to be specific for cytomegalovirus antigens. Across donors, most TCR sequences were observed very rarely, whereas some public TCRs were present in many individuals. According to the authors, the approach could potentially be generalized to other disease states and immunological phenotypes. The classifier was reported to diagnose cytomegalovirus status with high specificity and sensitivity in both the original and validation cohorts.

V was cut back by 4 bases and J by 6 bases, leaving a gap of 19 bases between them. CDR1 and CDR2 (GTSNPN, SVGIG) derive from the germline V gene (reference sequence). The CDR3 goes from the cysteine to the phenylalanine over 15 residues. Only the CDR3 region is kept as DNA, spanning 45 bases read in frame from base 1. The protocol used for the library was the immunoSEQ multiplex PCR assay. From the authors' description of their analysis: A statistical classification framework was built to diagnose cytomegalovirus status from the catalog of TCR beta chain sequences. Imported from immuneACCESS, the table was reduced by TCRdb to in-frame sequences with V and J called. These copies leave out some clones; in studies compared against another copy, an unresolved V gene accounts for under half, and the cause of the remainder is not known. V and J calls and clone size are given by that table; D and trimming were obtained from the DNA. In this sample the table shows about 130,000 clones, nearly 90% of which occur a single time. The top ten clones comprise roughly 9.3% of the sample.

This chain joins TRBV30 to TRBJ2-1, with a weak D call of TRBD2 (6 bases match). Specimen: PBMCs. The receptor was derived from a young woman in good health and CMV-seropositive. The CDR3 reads CAWNGEAVRPNEQFF. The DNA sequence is TGTGCCTGGAATGGGGAGGCGGTCAGACCCAATGAGCAGTTCTTC.